This is a list of T cell receptor beta chains from one sample in a study of shared clonotypes between healthy human individuals. The data were produced by immunoSEQ multiplex PCR, yet TCRdb's version contains in-frame clones alone and is incomplete. Here the sample spans some 1.5 million clones, approximately 98% being singletons. The sequenced sample was naive CD4+ T cells sorted from blood. Every receptor here comes from a man aged 25 to 45 in good health. Each CDR3 is given with its conserved first and last residue. A D gene is named only where the DNA matches it firmly. Size is stated for part of the rows, as once, few or many counts, or as a class when the clone is expanded.

clone_size	j_call	v_call	d_call	cdr3_aa	cdr3_nt
-	TRBJ2-5	TRBV2	-	CASSRQETQYF	TGTGCCAGCAGCCGACAAGAGACCCAGTACTTC
-	TRBJ1-4	TRBV5-5	TRBD1	CASSLGQGPEKLFF	TGTGCCAGCAGCTTGGGACAGGGACCCGAAAAACTGTTTTTT
-	TRBJ1-2	TRBV11-2	-	CASQMGGPLNYGYTF	TGTGCCAGCCAAATGGGCGGGCCCCTTAACTATGGCTACACCTTC
once	TRBJ2-7	TRBV7-8	-	CASNEAASSYEQYF	TGTGCCAGTAACGAGGCAGCCAGTTCCTACGAGCAGTACTTC
-	TRBJ2-2	TRBV11-3	-	CASRGAGELFF	TGTGCCAGCAGGGGGGCCGGGGAGCTGTTTTTT
-	TRBJ2-2	TRBV5-1	TRBD2	CASNLSNPHLRLAGGSTGELFF	TGCGCCAGCAACTTATCCAACCCCCATCTCCGACTAGCGGGAGGAAGCACCGGGGAGCTGTTTTTT
once	TRBJ2-2	TRBV7-3	-	CASSFFGGTNTGELFF	TGTGCCAGCAGCTTCTTCGGCGGGACTAACACCGGGGAGCTGTTTTTT
-	TRBJ1-2	TRBV28	-	CASTLVGSYGYTF	TGTGCCAGCACCCTGGTTGGGTCCTATGGCTACACCTTC
-	TRBJ2-5	TRBV7-2	TRBD2	CASSQTSGRVGETQYF	TGTGCCAGCAGCCAAACTAGCGGGAGAGTTGGAGAGACCCAGTACTTC
-	TRBJ2-6	TRBV5-1	-	CASSAESSGANVLTF	TGCGCCAGCAGCGCGGAGAGCTCTGGGGCCAACGTCCTGACTTTC
once	TRBJ2-3	TRBV2	-	CASTQEIVSTDTQYF	TGTGCCAGCACCCAGGAGATAGTAAGCACAGATACGCAGTATTTT
-	TRBJ2-7	TRBV7-2	TRBD2	CASSLFAAAGGLLGQYF	TGTGCCAGCAGCTTATTCGCCGCAGCGGGAGGTCTTTTAGGGCAGTACTTC
once	TRBJ2-5	TRBV28	TRBD2	CASSLTGRTYQETQYF	TGTGCCAGCAGTTTAACCGGGAGGACCTACCAAGAGACCCAGTACTTC
-	TRBJ2-3	TRBV5-4	-	CASSLARVGGFDTQYF	TGTGCCAGCAGCTTGGCAAGGGTCGGGGGCTTTGATACGCAGTATTTT
-	TRBJ1-2	TRBV30	-	CAWTRGSYGYTF	TGTGCCTGGACGCGGGGTTCCTATGGCTACACCTTC
-	TRBJ2-3	TRBV5-5	-	CASSLDFRSDTQYF	TGTGCCAGCAGCTTGGACTTTAGATCAGATACGCAGTATTTT
-	TRBJ2-1	TRBV2	TRBD2	CASSDRGVSYNEQFF	TGTGCCAGCAGTGATCGGGGGGTCTCCTACAATGAGCAGTTCTTC
-	TRBJ2-3	TRBV6-1	TRBD1	CASSWTGYSTDTQYF	TGTGCCAGCTCCTGGACAGGCTATAGCACAGATACGCAGTATTTT
-	TRBJ2-2	TRBV2	TRBD1	CASRRQGTNTGELFF	TGTGCCAGCAGGCGACAGGGGACCAACACCGGGGAGCTGTTTTTT
-	TRBJ1-2	TRBV6-5	-	CASRMETYGYTF	TGTGCCAGCAGAATGGAAACGTATGGCTACACCTTC
-	TRBJ2-7	TRBV29-1	TRBD1	CSVWGQGDYEQYF	TGCAGCGTTTGGGGCCAGGGGGACTACGAGCAGTACTTC
-	TRBJ1-4	TRBV5-5	-	CASSTYEKLFF	TGTGCCAGCAGCACTTATGAAAAACTGTTTTTT
-	TRBJ2-5	TRBV2	TRBD2	CAGRTSPGAQYF	TGTGCCGGGAGGACTAGCCCCGGGGCCCAGTACTTC
-	TRBJ2-7	TRBV10-3	TRBD2	CAIRAGAGTSGFSYEQYF	TGTGCCATCCGGGCTGGGGCCGGGACTAGCGGCTTCTCCTACGAGCAGTACTTC
-	TRBJ2-2	TRBV18	-	CASSDYSGSTGELFF	TGTGCCAGCTCAGACTATTCGGGGAGCACCGGGGAGCTGTTTTTT
once	TRBJ1-1	TRBV2	-	CASSARWADTEAFF	TGTGCCAGCAGCGCCCGGTGGGCCGACACTGAAGCTTTCTTT
-	TRBJ2-1	TRBV11-1	-	CASSLGGPQWDEQFF	TGTGCCAGCAGCTTAGGGGGGCCTCAGTGGGATGAGCAGTTCTTC
-	TRBJ2-5	TRBV5-1	-	CASTSRQGMETQYF	TGCGCCAGCACCTCCCGACAAGGGATGGAGACCCAGTACTTC
-	TRBJ2-7	TRBV7-9	-	CASSSETRYEQYF	TGTGCCAGCAGCTCGGAAACTAGATACGAGCAGTACTTC
-	TRBJ2-7	TRBV5-1	-	CASQWGYEQYF	TGCGCCAGCCAGTGGGGGTACGAGCAGTACTTC
-	TRBJ2-1	TRBV2	-	CASSDLRNEQFF	TGTGCCAGCAGTGATCTGAGAAATGAGCAGTTCTTC
once	TRBJ2-1	TRBV7-9	-	CASSFYRTVSYNEQFF	TGTGCCAGCAGCTTCTATCGGACAGTCTCCTACAATGAGCAGTTCTTC
once	TRBJ2-1	TRBV11-2	-	CASSSNRPGRSSYNEQFF	TGTGCCAGCAGCTCAAATAGGCCGGGCAGGAGCTCCTACAATGAGCAGTTCTTC
-	TRBJ1-3	TRBV5-1	-	CASSFGAGNTIYF	TGCGCCAGCAGCTTTGGGGCTGGAAACACCATATATTTT
-	TRBJ2-1	TRBV7-7	-	CASSPQGYNEQFF	TGTGCTAGCAGCCCTCAGGGGTACAATGAGCAGTTCTTC
-	TRBJ2-2	TRBV5-1	-	CASSLGGADTGELFF	TGCGCCAGCAGCTTGGGGGGTGCCGACACCGGGGAGCTGTTTTTT
-	TRBJ2-2	TRBV2	-	CASRMAVSGSGTGELFF	TGTGCCAGCAGGATGGCGGTTAGTGGGAGTGGAACCGGGGAGCTGTTTTTT
-	TRBJ2-1	TRBV5-1	-	CASSLGLADLNEQFF	TGCGCCAGCAGCTTGGGTCTAGCCGATCTCAATGAGCAGTTCTTC
-	TRBJ2-2	TRBV11-2	TRBD2	CASSSYLAGVSGELFF	TGTGCCAGCAGCTCCTATCTAGCGGGAGTATCAGGGGAGCTGTTTTTT
-	TRBJ2-1	TRBV2	-	CASSGSQGGEQFF	TGTGCCAGCAGTGGCTCTCAGGGTGGTGAGCAGTTCTTC
-	TRBJ1-2	TRBV5-1	TRBD1	CASSLSRRDRAPGYTF	TGCGCCAGCAGCCTCTCCCGCCGGGACAGGGCTCCTGGCTACACCTTC
-	TRBJ2-1	TRBV7-9	TRBD1	CASSPGWTGALDNEQFF	TGTGCCAGCAGCCCAGGGTGGACAGGGGCCCTAGACAATGAGCAGTTCTTC
-	TRBJ1-1	TRBV28	-	CASSSPATGPNTEAFF	TGTGCCAGCAGTTCCCCGGCGACAGGACCGAACACTGAAGCTTTCTTT
-	TRBJ1-1	TRBV21-1	-	CASNPGNTEAFF	TGTGCCAGCAACCCCGGGAACACTGAAGCTTTCTTT
-	TRBJ2-2	TRBV25-1	-	CASSLRESGELFF	TGTGCCAGCAGTTTACGGGAATCCGGGGAGCTGTTTTTT
-	TRBJ1-1	TRBV28	TRBD1	CASSLLGGVEAFF	TGTGCCAGCAGTTTATTAGGGGGCGTTGAAGCTTTCTTT
-	TRBJ1-1	TRBV28	TRBD1	CASTETGGHTEAFF	TGTGCCAGCACCGAGACAGGGGGTCACACTGAAGCTTTCTTT
once	TRBJ2-2	TRBV7-3	-	CASSFRPLPNTGELFF	TGTGCCAGCAGCTTCAGACCACTCCCGAACACCGGGGAGCTGTTTTTT
once	TRBJ2-5	TRBV5-4	TRBD2	CASSLVGTSGIETQYF	TGTGCCAGCAGCTTGGTGGGGACTAGCGGAATTGAGACCCAGTACTTC
-	TRBJ2-5	TRBV7-9	-	CASSPSGQRETQYF	TGTGCCAGCAGCCCATCCGGGCAGCGGGAGACCCAGTACTTC